Listed here are 19 T cell receptor beta chains from one sample, sequenced in a study of blood T cells in healthy people across ages. Combining a sample-barcoded 5' primer with a J-beta primer mix, a second PCR ran for roughly 7 to 12 cycles. TCRdb passed the 5' RACE reads through MiXCR, listing each CDR3 protein once. Of about 1.5 million distinct CDR3 sequences listed, approximately 43% are singletons. What was sequenced was blood. The receptors were sampled from a woman in her late teens or twenties in good health.

J is TRBJ1-1 and V is TRBV29-1; D ambiguous. The length of the CDR3 is 18 residues. The V gene's germline CDR1 is SQVTM and CDR2 ANQGSEA. V was trimmed by 1 base and J by 3 bases, leaving 24 bases between them. The chain's CDR3 is CSVEARVAERISDTEAFF. The DNA of the CDR3 is TGCAGCGTTGAAGCAAGGGTGGCAGAGCGAATCTCGGACACTGAAGCTTTCTTT. The variable domain in full, with the rest retrieved from reference TRBV29-1 and TRBJ1-1, is SAVISQKPSRDICQRGTSLTIQCQVDSQVTMMFWYRQQPGQSLTLIATANQGSEATYESGFVIDKFPISRPNLTFSTLTVSNMSPEDSSIYLCSVEARVAERISDTEAFFGQGTRLTVV.

The chain employs TRBV25-1 and TRBJ1-2, with D hard to call. This CDR3 is 13 amino acids long. Germline CDR1 MGHDK, CDR2 SYGVNS. V lost 2 bases and J 4 bases, leaving 8 bases between the germline ends. The CDR3, as DNA: TGTGCCAGCAGTGAAGGGCAAGTCTATGGCTACACCTTC. This gives the protein CASSEGQVYGYTF.

This clonotype was detected a few times. The chain uses TRBV3-1 and TRBJ2-7; either TRBD1 or TRBD2 may supply D (5 bases each). Germline values: CDR1 LGHDT, CDR2 YNNKEL (reference sequence). This CDR3 is built from 15 residues. Trimming cost V 4 bases and J 2 bases, with 15 bases left between them. The CDR3 nucleotides read TGTGCCAGCAGCCTAAGGAGGACACAGACCTACGAGCAGTACTTC. Translating gives CASSLRRTQTYEQYF.

This clonotype has only a few counts. The V gene is TRBV7-2, the J gene TRBJ2-3, with a weak D call TRBD1 (5 bases). CDR1 is SGHTA, CDR2 FQGNSA, per germline. V was pared by 5 bases and J by 0 bases, with 12 bases between. The CDR3 consists of 15 residues. This chain's CDR3 is CASSHPRQSTDTQYF. CDR3 coding DNA: TGTGCCAGCAGCCACCCACGACAGAGCACAGATACGCAGTATTTT.

This clonotype occurred a few times. The gene calls are TRBV13 and TRBJ2-7; a possible D gene is TRBD2 (5 bases). Germline CDR1 and CDR2: PRHDT and FYEKMQ (reference sequence). Trimming pared 5 bases from V and 4 bases from J, leaving 21 bases between. The CDR3 runs to 16 residues. CDR3 in amino acids: CASSPNLGGPEYEQYF. The CDR3 region has the DNA TGTGCCAGCAGCCCTAACCTTGGCGGGCCGGAATACGAGCAGTACTTC. Together with reference TRBV13 and TRBJ2-7, the CDR3 gives the full variable domain: AAGVIQSPRHLIKEKRETATLKCYPIPRHDTVYWYQQGPGQDPQFLISFYEKMQSDKGSIPDRFSAQQFSDYHSELNMSSLELGDSALYFCASSPNLGGPEYEQYFGPGTRLTVT.

The rearrangement links TRBV15 to TRBJ2-1; 7 bases fit TRBD2. Germline values: CDR1 LNHNV, CDR2 YYDKDF (reference sequence). J lost 4 bases, V lost 0 bases, and 9 bases had no gene match. This CDR3 has 17 residues. The CDR3 spells CATSRDRRGSSYNEQFF. For the CDR3, the DNA is TGTGCCACCAGCAGAGATCGTCGCGGGAGTAGTTACAATGAGCAGTTCTTC.

This clonotype has at least ten counts. This chain uses TRBV10-3 with TRBJ2-1; 9 nucleotides match TRBD1. CDR1 and CDR2 from the germline V gene are ENHRY and SYGVKD. This CDR3 comprises 14 residues. With 6 bases clipped from V and 5 bases from J, the junction kept 5 bases outside the gene matches. The CDR3 reads CAISRDRVDNEQFF. The CDR3 region has the DNA TGTGCCATCAGCCGGGACAGGGTTGACAATGAGCAGTTCTTC.

J is TRBJ1-1 and V is TRBV6-1, with no clear D. CDR1 is MNHNS and CDR2 is SASEGT in the germline V gene. This CDR3 spans 16 amino acids. V lost 5 bases and J lost 7, with 23 bases in between. The CDR3 DNA sequence: TGTGCCAGCAGTCCTCGGATGACACGAACAGCCGGTGAAGCTTTCTTT. It yields the protein CASSPRMTRTAGEAFF.

The chain joins TRBV3-1 to TRBJ1-2, with D hard to call. This CDR3 region has 15 residues. Looked up from germline, CDR1 is LGHDT and CDR2 is YNNKEL (reference sequence). Trimming shortened V by 8 bases and J by 3 bases, and 19 bases separated the two germline ends. CDR3 coding DNA: TGTGCCAGCCGCTCAAGGTCTGGCAGTCACTATGGCTACACCTTC. This codes for CASRSRSGSHYGYTF.

This clonotype was counted only a few times. The CDR3 protein is CSVERQGDGYTF. Written as DNA, the CDR3 is TGCAGCGTTGAACGCCAGGGGGATGGCTACACCTTC. The chain recombines TRBV29-1 with TRBJ1-2; 7 bases fit TRBD1. The germline V gene has CDR1 SQVTM and CDR2 ANQGSEA. V shed 2 bases and J 6 bases; nucleotides not matched to a gene: 3. CDR3 size: 12 residues.

This sequence joins TRBV29-1 and TRBJ2-1, with 11 bases that match TRBD2. Germline V gene data show CDR1 as SQVTM and CDR2 as ANQGSEA. The CDR3 runs 14 residues. The trim removed 7 bases at V and 2 bases at J, leaving 4 bases unmatched. CDR3 DNA sequence: TGCAGCGCAGTGACTAGCGGGACCTACAATGAGCAGTTCTTC. Protein: CSAVTSGTYNEQFF.

The V and J genes are TRBV7-2 and TRBJ2-7; TRBD2 agrees at 12 bases. Germline CDR1 is SGHTA and CDR2 is FQGNSA. J lost 2 bases, V lost 5 bases, and 7 bases had no gene match. The CDR3 loop spans 16 amino acids. The CDR3 reads CASSGGLAGPPYEQYF. For the CDR3, the DNA is TGTGCCAGCAGCGGGGGACTAGCGGGCCCTCCCTACGAGCAGTACTTC.

Only a few counts were recorded for this clonotype. A junction boundary mismatches the germline segment, possibly from a read error. The genes are TRBV30 and TRBJ2-1; 10 positions match TRBD2. CDR1 and CDR2 (germline): GTSNPN, SVGIG (reference sequence). The CDR3 loop spans 15 amino acids. The CDR3 sequence: CTTSRTSGSYNEQFF. The CDR3 coding sequence is TGCACAACCTCTCGGACTAGCGGCTCCTACAATGAGCAGTTCTTC.

The chain joins TRBV27 to TRBJ2-7; D gene unclear. The germline V and J ends were trimmed by 11 bases and 2 bases, with 16 bases remaining between them. The CDR3 length is 13 residues. Per germline, CDR1 MNHEY and CDR2 SMNVEV (reference sequence). The chain's CDR3 is CAVVDFNTYEQYF. The CDR3 DNA sequence: TGTGCCGTGGTTGACTTTAATACCTACGAGCAGTACTTC.

This clonotype came up many times. This chain uses TRBV12-3 or TRBV12-4 with TRBJ1-2; D is unclear. V dropped 4 bases and J dropped 5 bases, with 8 bases sitting between them. This CDR3 region has 12 residues. The CDR3 DNA reads as TGTGCCAGCAGTTCAGACACGTATGGCTACACCTTC. Amino acids: CASSSDTYGYTF.

The chain carries TRBV6-2 or TRBV6-3 and TRBJ2-3, with 7 bases aligning to TRBD1. The junction had 3 bases not matched to a gene; V was cut back by 4 bases and J by 5 bases. Germline V lookup: CDR1 MNHEY, CDR2 SVGEGT. This CDR3 region has 13 residues. The CDR3 sequence is CASSSTGVDTQYF. CDR3 nucleotide sequence: TGTGCCAGCAGTTCTACAGGGGTAGATACGCAGTATTTT.

This sequence joins TRBV7-2 and TRBJ1-1; D not resolved. CDR3 size: 14 residues. Per germline, CDR1 SGHTA and CDR2 FQGNSA. Trimming cost V 0 bases and J 6 bases, with 11 bases left between them. The CDR3 here is CASSLAPGSAEAFF. Here the CDR3 DNA reads TGTGCCAGCAGCTTAGCCCCGGGGAGCGCTGAAGCTTTCTTT.

This clonotype was found a few times. The J gene is TRBJ2-7, the V gene TRBV10-3; D perhaps matches TRBD1 (5 bases). Germline V gene lookup returns CDR1 ENHRY and CDR2 SYGVKD. Trimming left V 0 bases short and J 6 bases short, with 9 bases between. This CDR3 has 13 residues. This CDR3 reads CAISESKGREQYF. The CDR3 nucleotides are TGTGCCATCAGTGAGTCGAAGGGGCGCGAGCAGTACTTC.

The rearrangement joins TRBV10-3 to TRBJ2-7; 7 bases fit TRBD1. The CDR3 loop spans 14 amino acids. The V gene end was trimmed by 3 bases and the J gene end by 2 bases; junction bases not matched to a gene: 4. Germline assignment: CDR1 ENHRY and CDR2 SYGVKD. This chain's CDR3 is CAISDGTETYEQYF. The DNA for the CDR3 is TGTGCCATCAGTGATGGGACAGAGACCTACGAGCAGTACTTC.